Shown below are 4 T cell receptor beta chains from a single sample sequenced in a study of molecular identifiers for immune sequencing clone quantification. TCRdb reprocessed the PCR reads via MiXCR and lists one record per CDR3 protein. The sample carries under 100,000 distinct CDR3 sequences, approximately 23% recorded once. The sequenced sample consisted of naive CD8+ T cells from blood, with Jurkat cell RNA spiked in. Subset here: FACS-sorted CD8+CD4-CCR7+CD45RA+ naive T cells. The receptors stem from a human donor in good health. Some libraries in this study had Jurkat cell RNA spiked in.

V usage is TRBV6-6 and J usage is TRBJ2-2; perhaps D is TRBD1 or TRBD2 (5 bases each). The ends were cut back, 2 bases at V and 0 bases at J, with 13 bases in the middle. CDR3 size: 17 residues. Germline-derived CDR1 and CDR2 are MNHNY and SVGAGI (reference sequence). The CDR3 bases are TGTGCCAGCAGTTACCCAACCGGGACGACGAACACCGGGGAGCTGTTTTTT. Translated: CASSYPTGTTNTGELFF.

In its sample, this clonotype was seen many times. This sequence joins TRBV7-3 and TRBJ2-1; 7 nucleotides align to TRBD2. V shed 2 bases, J shed 7 bases, and the junction held 8 bases outside the gene matches. CDR1 and CDR2 from the germline V gene are SGHTA and FQGTGA. This CDR3 has 15 residues. The CDR3: CASSLFLAALNEQFF. CDR3 coding DNA: TGTGCCAGCAGCTTATTCCTAGCGGCACTTAATGAGCAGTTCTTC.

This clonotype was seen only a few times. A read error may explain this, as a much larger clone is one base away. V and J are TRBV7-2 and TRBJ2-3, with D tentatively TRBD2 (6 bases). The CDR3 totals 18 residues. The germline CDR1 and CDR2 sequences are SGHTA and FQGNSA. Trimming shortened V by 0 bases and J by 6 bases, and 22 bases separated the two germline ends. The CDR3 DNA reads as TGTGCCAGCAGCTTAGCGCATCTTGCGGGGCGCATTTCGGATACGCAGTATTTT. Amino acids: CASSLAHLAGRISDTQYF.

About this clonotype itself: This may be a read error, as it is one base from a much larger clone. The gene calls are TRBV12-3 or TRBV12-4 and TRBJ2-3; 8 bases line up with TRBD2. CDR3 length: 17 residues. CDR3 loop: CASTPPGTGGRTDTQNF. The CDR3 DNA reads TGTGCCAGCACCCCGCCGGGGACGGGGGGGCGAACGGATACGCAGAATTTT.